A single sample is the source of the 8 T cell receptor beta chains below, sequenced in a study of blood T cells in healthy people across ages. Primed by a sample-barcoded 5' primer and a J-beta primer mix, a second PCR proceeded for about 6 to 12 cycles. Each CDR3 protein is one row after TCRdb ran MiXCR on the 5' RACE reads. This sample yields 650,000 to 700,000 distinct CDR3 sequences, of which about 51% are seen a single time; about 13% belongs to the top ten. The specimen sequenced was blood. The receptor source for this set is a woman of 80 years or more in good health.

The V gene is TRBV27, the J gene TRBJ1-2; D is unclear. Trimming took off 1 base at V and 3 bases at J, with 9 bases between the two ends. Per germline, CDR1 MNHEY and CDR2 SMNVEV (reference sequence). This CDR3 is built from 14 residues. The CDR3 nucleotides read TGTGCCAGCAGTTTATTAAGGCTTTACTATGGCTACACCTTC. Translating it yields CASSLLRLYYGYTF.

V and J are TRBV29-1 and TRBJ2-7, with D possibly TRBD2 on 6 matching bases. The end of the DNA aligns better with TRBJ2-5, so the J call may be wrong. This CDR3 has 15 residues. Germline CDR1 and CDR2: SQVTM and ANQGSEA. In nucleotides, the CDR3 is TGCAGCGTTGGGCTTCGTTGGGGGGTCCTAGAGACCCAGTACTTC. Its protein is CSVGLRWGVLETQYF.

This sequence joins TRBV5-1 and TRBJ2-4, with a tentative D call TRBD2 (5 bases). The V gene lost 4 bases and the J gene lost 13 bases, with 15 bases spanning the gap. The CDR3 extends over 12 amino acids. Germline V lookup: CDR1 SGHRS, CDR2 YFSETQ. In DNA, the CDR3 is TGCGCCAGCAGCCGGGATAGGGCTGAGCAGTACTTC. This encodes CASSRDRAEQYF.

This clonotype appeared many times. CDR3 protein: CASSHPRQRGADGYTF. For the CDR3, the DNA is TGTGCCAGCAGCCATCCCCGGCAGCGGGGGGCAGATGGCTACACCTTC. The V gene is TRBV4-2, the J gene TRBJ1-2, with D maybe TRBD1 (6 bases). Trimming pared 3 bases from V and 6 bases from J, leaving 20 bases between. This CDR3 has 16 residues. Germline CDR1 is LGHNA and CDR2 is YNFKEQ.

This clonotype was detected ten times or more. This chain joins TRBV7-9 and TRBJ2-1; no definite D call. In germline, CDR1 is SEHNR, CDR2 FQNEAQ (reference sequence). This CDR3 contains 14 residues. Trimming pared 1 base from V and 9 bases from J, leaving 13 bases between. As DNA, the CDR3 is TGTGCCAGCAGCTTAGATCCGAAATTGGCTGAGCAGTTCTTC. Its translation: CASSLDPKLAEQFF.

This chain links TRBV10-3 with TRBJ1-1, with TRBD1 matching over 9 bases. In germline, CDR1 is ENHRY, CDR2 SYGVKD. Trimming took 6 bases from V and 10 from J; bases not matched to a gene: 9. CDR3 length equals 13 residues. The CDR3 nucleotides read TGTGCCATCAGGGAGCTTGAGGGACAGGGAGCTTTCTTT. It is translated as CAIRELEGQGAFF.

This chain joins TRBV12-3 or TRBV12-4 and TRBJ1-5; 8 bases fit TRBD1. Trimming cost V 4 bases and J 9 bases; bases outside gene matches: 8. The CDR3 contains 14 residues. The CDR3, as DNA: TGTGCCAGCAGTTCACAGGGGGAGGAGTGGCCCCAGCATTTT. This codes for CASSSQGEEWPQHF.

Ten or more counts support this clonotype. J is TRBJ1-6 and V is TRBV20-1; perhaps TRBD1 as D (6 bases). CDR1 and CDR2 (germline): DFQATT, SNEGSKA (reference sequence). The CDR3 runs to 15 residues. Trimming removed 0 bases at V and 7 bases at J, with 13 bases between. The CDR3 is CSARDGGRKNSPLHF. The CDR3 DNA is TGCAGTGCTAGAGATGGGGGGCGGAAAAATTCACCCCTCCACTTT.